One and the same sample provided the 25 T cell receptor beta chains below, sequenced in a study of blood T cells in healthy people across ages. Combining a sample-barcoded 5' primer with a J-beta primer mix, a second PCR ran for about 7 to 11 cycles. A single record per CDR3 protein comes from TCRdb applying MiXCR to the 5' RACE reads. The sample includes about 750,000 distinct CDR3 sequences, 53% seen only once; the top ten take approximately 40%. Sequenced material: blood. The receptor set was obtained from a man at least 80 years old in good health.

This clonotype came up a few times. The rearrangement joins TRBV6-6 to TRBJ2-1; 9 bases agree with TRBD1. Germline lookup yields CDR1 MNHNY and CDR2 SVGAGI (reference sequence). This CDR3 has 13 residues. Losses at the gene ends were 4 bases for V and 12 bases for J; bases not matched to a gene: 7. CDR3 protein: CASSWLQGAGQFF. CDR3 nucleotide sequence: TGTGCCAGCAGTTGGTTACAGGGGGCAGGGCAGTTCTTC.

This clonotype was seen more than once but under ten times. The chain links TRBV2 to TRBJ2-1; maybe TRBD1 (6 bases). Trimming cost V 8 bases and J 10 bases, with 6 bases left between them. CDR1 is SNHLY, CDR2 FYNNEI, per germline. The CDR3 is 9 residues long. The CDR3 bases are TGTGCCAGCGGACAGGAGCAGTTCTTC. Translating it yields CASGQEQFF. Looking up the rest from reference TRBV2 and TRBJ2-1 gives the full variable domain: EPEVTQTPSHQVTQMGQEVILRCVPISNHLYFYWYRQILGQKVEFLVSFYNNEISEKSEIFDDQFSVERPDGSNFTLKIRSTKLEDSAMYFCASGQEQFFGPGTRLTVL.

The chain uses TRBV12-3 or TRBV12-4 and TRBJ1-4; D remains ambiguous. The V end lost 7 bases, the J end lost 7 bases, and 7 bases lay between the germline ends. The CDR3 runs 11 residues. The CDR3 is CASNFGEKLFF. Here the CDR3 DNA reads TGTGCCAGCAATTTCGGTGAAAAACTGTTTTTT.

The V call is TRBV7-6, the J call TRBJ2-3, with D uncertain. CDR3 length: 15 amino acids. Germline V lookup: CDR1 SGHVS, CDR2 FNYEAQ. V lost 6 bases and J lost 3, with 16 bases in between. This chain's CDR3 is CASSHNTATTDTQYF. The CDR3 bases are TGTGCCAGCAGTCATAACACCGCAACGACAGATACGCAGTATTTT.

V gene TRBV27 combines with J gene TRBJ2-3; D is tentatively TRBD1 or TRBD2 (5 bases each). The CDR3 spans 14 residues. Trimming removed 4 bases from V and 14 bases from J, with 22 bases in between. CDR1 and CDR2 from the germline V gene are MNHEY and SMNVEV (reference sequence). The CDR3: CASSSGTQGRYAYF. In DNA form, the CDR3 reads TGTGCCAGCAGTTCAGGGACCCAAGGGAGATACGCGTATTTT.

This chain links TRBV27 with TRBJ2-5, with TRBD2 identical over 10 bases. The J call may be mistaken, given a closer DNA end match to TRBJ2-7. CDR1 is MNHEY, CDR2 SMNVEV, per germline (reference sequence). CDR3 length: 15 residues. This chain's CDR3 is CASSLLSGRAHEQYF. The CDR3 bases are TGTGCCAGCAGTTTATTGAGCGGGAGGGCCCACGAGCAGTACTTC.

The chain uses TRBV20-1 and TRBJ2-1; TRBD2 agrees at 8 bases. The J call may be incorrect, as the DNA end agrees better with TRBJ2-7. CDR3 size: 15 residues. Germline CDR1 DFQATT, CDR2 SNEGSKA (reference sequence). CDR3 sequence reads: CSARVGLAGTGEQYF. Written as DNA, the CDR3 is TGCAGTGCTAGAGTAGGACTAGCAGGGACGGGGGAGCAGTACTTC.

J is TRBJ1-1 and V is TRBV7-9; a weak D match, TRBD1 (6 bases). Trimming removed 7 bases at V and 0 bases at J, with 15 bases between. This CDR3 contains 15 residues. The V gene's germline CDR1 is SEHNR and CDR2 FQNEAQ (reference sequence). This CDR3 reads CASTKGVPMNTEAFF. The CDR3 bases are TGTGCCAGCACCAAGGGGGTACCCATGAACACTGAAGCTTTCTTT.

V is TRBV7-8 and J is TRBJ1-1, with a tentative D call TRBD1 (5 bases). This CDR3 has 14 residues. Trimming took 0 bases from V and 7 from J, leaving 12 bases between them. Germline V gives CDR1 SGHVS, CDR2 FQNEAQ. CDR3 DNA sequence: TGTGCCAGCAGCTTAGCCAGGGCGTCAGGTGAAGCTTTCTTT. Its translation: CASSLARASGEAFF.

The chain links TRBV15 to TRBJ2-1; perhaps TRBD2 as D (6 bases). V lost 4 bases and J lost 7, with 32 bases in between. There are 20 residues in the CDR3. CDR1 is LNHNV, CDR2 YYDKDF, per germline (reference sequence). CDR3: CATSTPRGSVTLLGRNEQFF. In DNA form, the CDR3 reads TGTGCCACCAGCACCCCGAGGGGTAGCGTGACTTTGCTTGGGAGGAATGAGCAGTTCTTC.

Only a few counts were recorded for this clonotype. The rearrangement links TRBV2 to TRBJ1-5; D might be TRBD1 (5 bases). V shed 7 bases and J shed 2 bases, with 12 bases lying between them. CDR1 and CDR2 from the germline V gene are SNHLY and FYNNEI. The CDR3 has 14 residues. Written as DNA, the CDR3 is TGTGCCAGCAATCCCCAGGGCGGCAATCAGCCCCAGCATTTT. Translated: CASNPQGGNQPQHF.

This rearrangement joins TRBV10-3 to TRBJ1-4; D remains ambiguous. Germline CDR1 reads ENHRY; CDR2 reads SYGVKD. The CDR3 has 12 amino acids. V lost 5 bases, J lost 7 bases, and 8 bases lay in between. CDR3 DNA: TGTGCCATCAGTACCAGACCTGAAAAACTGTTTTTT. Amino acids: CAISTRPEKLFF.

The sample holds many counts of this clonotype. V is TRBV7-7 and J is TRBJ2-1, with D perhaps matching TRBD1 or TRBD2 (6 bases each). The germline V gene has CDR1 SSHAT and CDR2 FNYEAQ (reference sequence). This CDR3 is built from 13 residues. V dropped 2 bases and J dropped 8 bases, with 10 bases sitting between them. DNA for the CDR3: TGTGCCAGCAGCTTATGGGGGGCAGATGAGCAGTTCTTC. Translation gives CASSLWGADEQFF.

The chain combines TRBV5-1 with TRBJ2-7, with TRBD2 identical over 14 bases. Unmatched junction bases numbered 15, after V lost 0 bases and J lost 10 bases. This CDR3 has 18 residues. Germline CDR1 SGHRS, CDR2 YFSETQ. The CDR3 spells CASSLGGTSGRLREIQYF. Here the CDR3 DNA reads TGCGCCAGCAGCTTGGGCGGGACTAGCGGGAGATTACGGGAGATCCAGTACTTC.

This sequence joins TRBV6-2 or TRBV6-3 and TRBJ2-1; D may correspond to TRBD1 or TRBD2 (5 bases each). The V gene's germline CDR1 is MNHEY and CDR2 SVGEGT. Trimming pared 7 bases from V and 7 bases from J, leaving 11 bases between. The CDR3 spans 12 residues. DNA of the CDR3: TGTGCCAGCACCCCGGGGCGGAATGAGCAGTTCTTC. Its translation: CASTPGRNEQFF.

This clonotype was observed a single time. This chain links TRBV20-1 with TRBJ2-2; 11 bases map to TRBD2. This CDR3 region has 18 residues. Germline trimming cut 0 bases from V and 5 bases from J; bases unmatched to any gene: 11. CDR1 is DFQATT and CDR2 is SNEGSKA in the germline V gene (reference sequence). The CDR3 spells CSARDPKLAGVGTGELFF. The CDR3 DNA reads as TGCAGTGCTAGAGATCCAAAACTAGCGGGAGTTGGAACCGGGGAGCTGTTTTTT.

The gene calls are TRBV6-1 and TRBJ2-3; weak D call: TRBD1 (6 bases). Per the germline V gene, CDR1 is MNHNS and CDR2 is SASEGT. The CDR3 contains 14 residues. Trimming removed 9 bases at V and 2 bases at J, with 15 bases between. DNA of the CDR3: TGTGCCAGTCTCCGGGACACTTACACAGATACGCAGTATTTT. As protein: CASLRDTYTDTQYF.

This clonotype was seen repeatedly, ten times or more. The V and J genes are TRBV3-1 and TRBJ1-2; possibly TRBD1 for D (5 bases). Germline CDR1 reads LGHDT; CDR2 reads YNNKEL (reference sequence). V lost 0 bases and J 7 bases, leaving 15 bases between the germline ends. The CDR3 sequence is 15 residues long. The CDR3 loop is CASSQDQGRDGGYTF. The DNA for the CDR3 is TGTGCCAGCAGCCAAGATCAGGGCAGGGACGGTGGCTACACCTTC.

V and J are TRBV4-1 and TRBJ1-6; D unresolved. The germline CDR1 and CDR2 sequences are MGHRA and YSYEKL. V was cut by 0 bases and J by 9 bases, with 3 bases left in between. The CDR3 runs 12 residues. In DNA, the CDR3 is TGCGCCAGCAGCCAAGATGGTTCACCCCTCCACTTT. Amino acids: CASSQDGSPLHF.

J is TRBJ2-7 and V is TRBV4-2; 14 positions agree with TRBD2. The CDR3 sequence is 19 residues long. With V trimmed by 4 bases and J by 2 bases, 13 bases remained unmatched. Germline V gene sequence: CDR1 LGHNA, CDR2 YNFKEQ. The CDR3, as DNA: TGTGCCAGCAGCCCCCGACTAGCGGGAGGGTCCTACCCTACCTACGAGCAGTACTTC. The encoded protein is CASSPRLAGGSYPTYEQYF.

This clonotype was counted between two and nine times. This rearrangement joins TRBV9 to TRBJ2-3, with 7 bases that match TRBD2. From germline, CDR1 is SGDLS and CDR2 YYNGEE. The junction had 11 bases not matched to a gene; V was cut back by 3 bases and J by 4 bases. The CDR3 has 16 residues. This CDR3 reads CASSATSSLGADTQYF. The CDR3 DNA sequence: TGTGCCAGCAGCGCGACTAGCTCGCTTGGGGCAGATACGCAGTATTTT.

This clonotype has only a few counts. The V and J genes are TRBV29-1 and TRBJ1-2, with a tentative D call TRBD1 (6 bases). Trimming stripped 2 bases from V and 3 bases from J, with 13 bases between. Germline values: CDR1 SQVTM, CDR2 ANQGSEA. The CDR3 extends over 14 amino acids. The CDR3 spells CSVEIQGGDYGYTF. The CDR3 nucleotides read TGCAGCGTTGAAATACAGGGAGGGGACTATGGCTACACCTTC.

The genes are TRBV10-2 and TRBJ2-7; D may be TRBD2 (5 bases). CDR3 size: 13 residues. CDR1 is WSHSY, CDR2 SAAADI, per germline. Trimming took 7 bases from V and 4 from J, leaving 14 bases between them. The CDR3 DNA is TGCGCCAGCACGGCCGGACGGGAATACGAGCAGTACTTC. Encoded protein: CASTAGREYEQYF.

This clonotype has only a few counts. The rearrangement uses TRBV6-1 and TRBJ2-1; D gene unclear. CDR3 length: 12 residues. Germline V gives CDR1 MNHNS, CDR2 SASEGT. Trimming stripped 6 bases from V and 7 bases from J, with 10 bases between. The CDR3 DNA reads as TGTGCCAGCAGCGCTGACTGGAATGAGCAGTTCTTC. This encodes CASSADWNEQFF.

This clonotype came up once. J is TRBJ2-7 and V is TRBV27; D assignment may be TRBD1 or TRBD2 (6 bases each). Trimming pared 2 bases from V and 4 bases from J, leaving 12 bases between. Germline V gene data show CDR1 as MNHEY and CDR2 as SMNVEV (reference sequence). The CDR3 is made up of 14 amino acids. CDR3 DNA: TGTGCCAGCAGTTTAGTTCAGGGGAGGTACGAGCAGTACTTC. It is translated as CASSLVQGRYEQYF.